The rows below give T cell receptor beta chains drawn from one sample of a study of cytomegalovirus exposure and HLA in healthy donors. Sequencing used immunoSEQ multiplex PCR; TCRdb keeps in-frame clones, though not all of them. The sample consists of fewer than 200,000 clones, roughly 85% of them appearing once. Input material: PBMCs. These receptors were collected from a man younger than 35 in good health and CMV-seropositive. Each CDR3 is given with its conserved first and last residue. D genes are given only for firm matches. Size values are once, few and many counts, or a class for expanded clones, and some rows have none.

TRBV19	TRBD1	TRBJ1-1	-	CASSTGGYTEAFF	TGTGCCAGTAGTACAGGGGGCTACACTGAAGCTTTCTTT
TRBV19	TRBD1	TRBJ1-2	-	CASSKGQGNYGYTF	TGTGCCAGTAGTAAGGGACAGGGGAACTATGGCTACACCTTC
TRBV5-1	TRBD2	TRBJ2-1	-	CASSSGLGYNEQFF	TGCGCCAGCAGCTCGGGACTAGGGTACAATGAGCAATTCTTC
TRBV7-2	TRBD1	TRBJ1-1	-	CASSLAGVYGQGTEAFF	TGTGCCAGCAGCTTAGCGGGTGTATATGGACAGGGGACTGAAGCTTTCTTT
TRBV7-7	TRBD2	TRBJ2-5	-	CASSKAGGKETQYF	TGTGCCAGCAGCAAAGCGGGGGGTAAAGAGACCCAGTACTTC
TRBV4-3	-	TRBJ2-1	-	CASSQELGQGYNEQFF	TGCGCCAGCAGCCAAGAATTGGGCCAGGGGTACAATGAGCAGTTCTTC
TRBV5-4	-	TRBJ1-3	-	CASSRGNTIYF	TGTGCCAGCTCTCGTGGAAACACCATATATTTT
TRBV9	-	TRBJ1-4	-	CASIPHRQGGNEKLFF	TGTGCCAGCATCCCTCACCGGCAGGGAGGAAATGAAAAACTGTTTTTT
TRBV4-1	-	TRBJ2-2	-	CASSQIGTLTGELFF	TGCGCCAGCAGCCAAATCGGGACACTTACCGGGGAGCTGTTTTTT
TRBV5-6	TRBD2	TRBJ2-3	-	CASSLLWLADTDTQYF	TGTGCCAGCAGCTTGCTCTGGCTAGCGGACACAGATACGCAGTATTTT
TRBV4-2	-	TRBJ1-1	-	CASSQDGGEAFF	TGTGCCAGCAGCCAAGATGGGGGGGAAGCTTTCTTT
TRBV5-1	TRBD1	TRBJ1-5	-	CASSFGTAPNQPQHF	TGCGCCAGCAGCTTTGGGACAGCGCCAAATCAGCCCCAGCATTTT
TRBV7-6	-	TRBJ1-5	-	CASSEGEEGDQPQHF	TGTGCCAGCAGCGAAGGGGAGGAAGGGGATCAGCCCCAGCATTTT
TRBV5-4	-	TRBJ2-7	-	CASSQEGLVYEQYF	TGTGCCAGCAGCCAGGAAGGTTTGGTGTACGAGCAGTACTTC
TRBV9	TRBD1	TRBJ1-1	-	CASSSRPGTGGNTEAFF	TGTGCCAGCAGCTCCCGTCCCGGGACAGGGGGGAACACTGAAGCTTTCTTT
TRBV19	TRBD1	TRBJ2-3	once	CASSRGQGRTDTQYF	TGTGCCAGTAGTAGGGGACAGGGTCGGACAGATACGCAGTATTTT
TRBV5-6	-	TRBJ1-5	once	CASSRVGPGKKSNQPQHF	TGTGCCAGCAGCAGGGTGGGGCCGGGTAAAAAAAGCAATCAGCCCCAGCATTTT
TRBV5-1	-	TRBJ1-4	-	CASSLEGAVATNEKLFF	TGCGCCAGCAGCTTGGAAGGGGCAGTTGCAACTAATGAAAAACTGTTTTTT
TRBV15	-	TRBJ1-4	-	CATSRVTGSNEKLFF	TGTGCCACCAGCAGGGTGACAGGCTCTAATGAAAAACTGTTTTTT
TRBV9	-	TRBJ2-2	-	CASKGGVGELFF	TGTGCCAGCAAAGGGGGAGTCGGGGAGCTGTTTTTT
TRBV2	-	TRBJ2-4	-	CASSEKSPSSIQYF	TGTGCCAGCAGTGAAAAGAGTCCCTCGAGCATTCAGTACTTC
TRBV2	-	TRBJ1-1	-	CASRAGTPNTEAFF	TGTGCCAGCAGGGCCGGGACACCGAACACTGAAGCTTTCTTT
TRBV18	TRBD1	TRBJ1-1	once	CASSRDRDTEAFF	TGTGCCAGCTCACGGGACAGGGACACTGAAGCTTTCTTT
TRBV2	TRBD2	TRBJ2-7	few	CASSDETSGLF	TGTGCCAGCAGTGACGAGACTAGCGGCCTTTTC
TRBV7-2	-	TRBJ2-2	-	CASTPSVVNTGELFF	TGTGCCAGCACCCCTAGCGTAGTGAACACCGGGGAGCTGTTTTTT
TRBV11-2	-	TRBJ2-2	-	CASSQIWGPGTGELFF	TGTGCCAGCAGCCAAATATGGGGGCCAGGCACCGGGGAGCTGTTTTTT
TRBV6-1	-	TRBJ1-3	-	CASSDRGIGSSGNTIYF	TGTGCCAGCAGTGACAGGGGAATAGGGAGCTCTGGAAACACCATATATTTT
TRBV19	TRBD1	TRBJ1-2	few	CASSADRGNYGYTF	TGTGCCAGTAGCGCCGACAGGGGAAACTATGGCTACACCTTC
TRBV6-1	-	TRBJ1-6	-	CASFQGRVNSPLHF	TGTGCCAGCTTCCAGGGCAGGGTTAATTCACCCCTCCACTTT
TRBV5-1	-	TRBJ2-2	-	CASSLLAGNTGELFF	TGCGCCAGCAGCCTCCTCGCGGGGAACACCGGGGAGCTGTTTTTT
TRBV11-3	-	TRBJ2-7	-	CASSTPPNYEQYF	TGCGCCAGCAGCACTCCGCCGAACTACGAGCAGTACTTC
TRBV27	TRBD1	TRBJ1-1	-	CASNTQRTGGYTEAFF	TGTGCCAGCAATACCCAACGGACAGGGGGGTACACTGAAGCTTTCTTT
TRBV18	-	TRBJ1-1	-	CASSPSVGRVNTEAFF	TGTGCCAGCTCACCATCCGTAGGCAGGGTGAACACTGAAGCTTTCTTT
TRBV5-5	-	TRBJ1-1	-	CASSDPQGPNTEAFF	TGTGCCAGCAGCGACCCACAGGGCCCGAACACTGAAGCTTTCTTT
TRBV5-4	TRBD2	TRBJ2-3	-	CASSTGLAGGEDTQYF	TGTGCCAGCAGCACCGGACTAGCGGGGGGGGAGGATACGCAGTATTTT
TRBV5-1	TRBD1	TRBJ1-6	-	CASSSGQGYSPLHF	TGCGCCAGCAGTTCGGGACAGGGGTACTCACCCCTCCACTTT
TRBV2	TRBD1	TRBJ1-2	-	CASSGRDSDYGYTF	TGTGCCAGCAGTGGACGGGACAGCGACTATGGCTACACCTTC
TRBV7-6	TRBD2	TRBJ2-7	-	CASSDGLAGTYEQYF	TGTGCCAGCAGTGACGGACTAGCGGGGACCTACGAGCAGTACTTC
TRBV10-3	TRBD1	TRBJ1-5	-	CAISETGDNQPQHF	TGTGCCATCAGTGAGACAGGGGACAATCAGCCCCAGCATTTT
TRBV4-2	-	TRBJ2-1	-	CASSQEVGGHYNEQFF	TGTGCCAGCAGCCAAGAAGTAGGGGGACACTACAATGAGCAGTTCTTC
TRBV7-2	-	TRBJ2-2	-	CASSLSRGQLFF	TGTGCCAGCAGCTTATCCCGCGGTCAGCTGTTTTTT
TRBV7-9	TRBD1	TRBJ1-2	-	CASSLVAGGYGYTF	TGTGCCAGCAGCTTAGTTGCAGGGGGCTATGGCTACACCTTC
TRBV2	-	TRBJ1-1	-	CASSEQGGMNTEAFF	TGTGCCAGCAGTGAACAGGGAGGGATGAACACTGAAGCTTTCTTT
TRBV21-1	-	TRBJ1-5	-	CATARTGGSDNQPQHF	TGTGCGACAGCCCGTACAGGGGGGAGCGACAATCAGCCCCAGCATTTT
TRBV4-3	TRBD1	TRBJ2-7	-	CASSQETDRVSYEQYF	TGCGCCAGCAGCCAAGAGACCGACAGGGTTTCCTACGAGCAGTACTTC
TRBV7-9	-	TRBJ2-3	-	CASSLARGGSTDTQYF	TGTGCCAGCAGCTTAGCGCGAGGCGGTAGCACAGATACGCAGTATTTT
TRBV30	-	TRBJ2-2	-	CAWSGILRGTGELFF	TGTGCCTGGAGTGGGATCCTTCGAGGTACCGGGGAGCTGTTTTTT
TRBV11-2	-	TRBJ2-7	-	CASIRGNEQYF	TGTGCCAGCATCCGGGGAAACGAGCAGTACTTC
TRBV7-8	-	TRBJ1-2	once	CASSLFPQGLDYGYTF	TGTGCCAGCAGCTTATTTCCCCAGGGCCTAGACTATGGCTACACCTTC
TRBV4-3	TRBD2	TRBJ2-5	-	CASSRGAGETETQYF	TGCGCCAGCAGCCGGGGAGCGGGGGAGACAGAGACCCAGTACTTC
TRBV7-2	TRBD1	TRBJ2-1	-	CASSLGGQAPPYNEQFF	TGTGCCAGCAGCTTAGGGGGACAGGCTCCTCCCTACAATGAGCAGTTCTTC
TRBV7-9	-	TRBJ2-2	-	CSSSLNEVTGELFF	TGTTCCAGCAGCTTAAATGAGGTCACCGGGGAGCTGTTTTTT
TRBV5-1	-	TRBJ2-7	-	CASSLTGSYEQYF	TGCGCCAGCAGCCTGACGGGCTCCTACGAGCAGTACTTC